The present TCR beta chain was sequenced within a study of CD8+ T cells in alopecia areata. Broader study findings: Among the cells sequenced in scalp samples are also the resident alphabeta T cells of normal skin. Normal scalp showed lower clonality than lesional scalp, especially alopecia totalis/universalis.

CDR3 length: 10 amino acids. V was pared by 2 bases and J by 7 bases, with 5 bases between. In germline, CDR1 is SQVTM, CDR2 ANQGSEA. The authors extracted RNA and reverse transcribed it into cDNA as the sequencing template. Generated by immunoSEQ multiplex PCR, the TCRdb table keeps only in-frame clones and is missing some. The sample has about 82,000 clones, approximately 50% seen once. This clone was found once. Its matching antigen is unknown. Sequencing was carried out using NKG2D-high CD8+ T cells sorted from blood. The origin of this receptor is a human donor with alopecia areata. The chain employs TRBV29-1 and TRBJ1-2; no firm D call. DNA of the CDR3: TGCAGCGTTGAAAGGTCTGGCTACACCTTC. Residues: CSVERSGYTF.